Sequencing of this T cell receptor (beta chain) was carried out in a study of T cell responses to AZD1222 COVID-19 vaccine. Notes on the study in general: Mapped onto spike, vaccine-associated CD4 TCRs spanned it and were dominant at 160-218 and 743-854. Two doses of AZD1222 preceded a rise in Spike-specific TCR breadth and depth.

The CDR3 covers 15 residues. V lost 0 bases to trimming and J lost 6 bases; unmatched junction nucleotides: 8. Germline assignment: CDR1 SGHNT and CDR2 YENEEA. Worth noting for this clone: Its antigen is unidentified.

Sequencing was performed with immunoSEQ multiplex PCR; in TCRdb, only in-frame clones are kept and a portion is missing. The table shows about 180,000 clones, with 88% occurring only once. The chain recombines TRBV11-3 with TRBJ2-7; 7 bases agree with TRBD1. The clonotype comes from an adult who received the AZD1222 COVID-19 vaccine. The sample in question was peripheral blood, obtained 28 days after the second AZD1222 dose. The CDR3 DNA reads as TGTGCCAGCAGCTTAGAGTCGGGACAGTCGAGCGAGCAGTACTTC. Its protein is CASSLESGQSSEQYF.